This entry lists 16 T cell receptor beta chains sequenced from one sample in a study of a mutant IDH1 vaccine in newly diagnosed glioma. Here immunoSEQ multiplex PCR was the method, and the copy in TCRdb shows in-frame clones only, minus some. The sample includes 25,000 to 30,000 clones, under 85% of them seen just once. Sample time point: week 5, during vaccination. Mutant IDH1 20-mer peptide, at 300 ug, made up each vaccine dose, with topical imiquimod. These receptors' targets are unknown. Sequenced here: PBMCs, sampled from a glioma patient whose treatment included an IDH1 peptide vaccine. The receptors were gathered from a man aged 40-55 years with glioma. Some clones in this sample may be carry-over from other donors' samples.

The V call is TRBV29-1, the J call TRBJ1-1, with unresolved D. V was trimmed by 4 bases and J by 0 bases, leaving 9 bases between them. This CDR3 is built from 13 residues. In germline, CDR1 is SQVTM, CDR2 ANQGSEA. The chain's CDR3 is CSVVHSLNTEAFF. The CDR3 region has the DNA TGCAGCGTTGTGCACAGCTTGAACACTGAAGCTTTCTTT.

V is TRBV25-1 and J is TRBJ1-1, with D possibly being TRBD1 (6 bases). Between the trimmed V and J ends, which lost 6 bases and 5 bases, there was a span of 10 bases. Germline V lookup: CDR1 MGHDK, CDR2 SYGVNS. The CDR3 contains 12 residues. CDR3 amino acids: CASSRGGTEAFF. CDR3 bases: TGTGCCAGCAGCCGAGGGGGTACTGAAGCTTTCTTT.

On this clone: Its ends do not fully match the called genes, so a read error is possible. The chain employs TRBV20-1 and TRBJ1-2; perhaps TRBD1 as D (6 bases). Germline loops: CDR1 DFQATT, CDR2 SNEGSKA (reference sequence). This CDR3 spans 11 amino acids. The CDR3 region is CSAGVAGGYAF. The DNA of the CDR3 is TGCAGTGCCGGTGTCGCGGGGGGCTACGCCTTC.

This chain links TRBV25-1 with TRBJ2-2, with D tentatively TRBD1 (5 bases). Germline V gives CDR1 MGHDK, CDR2 SYGVNS. The CDR3 covers 17 residues. Trimming left V 8 bases short and J 5 bases short, with 24 bases between. CDR3 residues: CASYPWGRPGRTGELFF. CDR3 DNA: TGTGCCAGCTACCCCTGGGGTCGGCCAGGGCGGACCGGGGAGCTGTTTTTT.

The chain joins TRBV7-2 to TRBJ2-3, with 8 bases matching TRBD2. This CDR3 is built from 14 residues. V dropped 5 bases and J dropped 4; count of bases not matched to a gene: 5. Germline assignment: CDR1 SGHTA and CDR2 FQGNSA. In DNA form, the CDR3 reads TGTGCCAGCAGCCCGAGCGGGGGTTCAGATACGCAGTATTTT. Protein product: CASSPSGGSDTQYF.

J is TRBJ1-4 and V is TRBV7-9; D gene uncertain. Trimming left V 2 bases short and J 0 bases short, with 7 bases between. From germline, CDR1 is SEHNR and CDR2 FQNEAQ (reference sequence). The CDR3 is made up of 15 amino acids. The chain's CDR3 is CASSLQDATNEKLFF. In DNA, the CDR3 is TGTGCCAGCAGCTTACAGGATGCAACTAATGAAAAACTGTTTTTT.

The gene calls are TRBV13 and TRBJ2-7; 8 bases match TRBD1. Germline V lookup: CDR1 PRHDT, CDR2 FYEKMQ (reference sequence). Germline trimming cut 0 bases from V and 4 bases from J; bases unmatched to any gene: 2. This CDR3 spans 14 amino acids. The CDR3 is CASSLGTGGYEQYF. For the CDR3, the DNA is TGTGCCAGCAGCTTAGGCACAGGGGGGTACGAGCAGTACTTC.

For the CDR3, the DNA is TGTGCCAGCATCCCTTGGGACACCTACTCCTACGAGCAGTACTTC. It specifies CASIPWDTYSYEQYF. This chain links TRBV2 with TRBJ2-7; a weak D match, TRBD1 (6 bases). CDR1 is SNHLY, CDR2 FYNNEI, per germline. The germline V and J ends were trimmed by 7 bases and 0 bases, with 16 bases remaining between them. This CDR3 has 15 amino acids. The full variable domain, its missing parts supplied by reference TRBV2 and TRBJ2-7, is EPEVTQTPSHQVTQMGQEVILRCVPISNHLYFYWYRQILGQKVEFLVSFYNNEISEKSEIFDDQFSVERPDGSNFTLKIRSTKLEDSAMYFCASIPWDTYSYEQYFGPGTRLTVT.

This clone was detected once. CDR3 in DNA: TGTGCCAGCAGTGGACAGTTATACAATGAGCAGTTCTTC. It is translated as CASSGQLYNEQFF. The chain employs TRBV27 and TRBJ2-1, with D possibly being TRBD1 (6 bases). The germline V gene encodes CDR1 MNHEY and CDR2 SMNVEV (reference sequence). CDR3 length equals 13 residues. V was cut by 5 bases and J by 4 bases, with 9 bases left in between.

The chain employs TRBV10-3 and TRBJ2-2, with no clear D. This CDR3 comprises 13 residues. Germline loops: CDR1 ENHRY, CDR2 SYGVKD. V dropped 6 bases and J dropped 4 bases, with 9 bases sitting between them. Here the CDR3 DNA reads TGTGCCATCAGGTCGGCGGTCACCGGGGAGCTGTTTTTT. This translates into CAIRSAVTGELFF.

This chain links TRBV27 with TRBJ1-2; possibly TRBD1 for D (6 bases). The CDR3 length is 13 residues. V was pared by 3 bases and J by 6 bases, with 11 bases between. Looked up from germline, CDR1 is MNHEY and CDR2 is SMNVEV (reference sequence). The CDR3 region has the DNA TGTGCCAGCAGTTTTCGGCAGGGGCATGGCTACACCTTC. It specifies CASSFRQGHGYTF.

The chain recombines TRBV5-4 with TRBJ2-3; 11 bases agree with TRBD1. CDR3 length equals 14 residues. Trimming at V came to 7 bases and at J to 3 bases, leaving 4 bases not matched to a gene. Germline V gene data show CDR1 as SGHNT and CDR2 as YYREEE (reference sequence). The CDR3 here is CASLRDRGTDTQYF. As DNA, the CDR3 is TGTGCCAGCCTCCGGGACAGGGGGACAGATACGCAGTATTTT.

The CDR3 DNA reads TGCGCCAGCAGCCAAGCGGCAACAACTAACTATGGCTACACCTTC. Translated, it gives CASSQAATTNYGYTF. The chain is built from TRBV4-1 and TRBJ1-2; D not certain. The CDR3 consists of 15 residues. V lost 1 base and J 0 bases, leaving 9 bases between the germline ends. Per germline, CDR1 MGHRA and CDR2 YSYEKL.

This clone was detected only once. The genes are TRBV6-6 and TRBJ1-4; no clear D. The CDR3 contains 16 residues. V was pared by 2 bases and J by 6 bases, with 16 bases between. Germline CDR1 reads MNHNY; CDR2 reads SVGAGI (reference sequence). The CDR3 DNA is TGTGCCAGCAGTTACCCCTCGTCTCCTAGGGATGAAAAACTGTTTTTT. Amino acid sequence: CASSYPSSPRDEKLFF.

The chain couples TRBV30 to TRBJ2-5, with D maybe TRBD2 (7 bases). Between the trimmed V and J ends, which lost 3 bases and 6 bases, there was a span of 23 bases. The CDR3 totals 16 residues. CDR1 GTSNPN and CDR2 SVGIG come from the germline V gene (reference sequence). The CDR3 nucleotides read TGTGCCTGGAGCACATACCTTGGGGGGGGGCGGAAGACCCAGTACTTC. Protein product: CAWSTYLGGGRKTQYF.

This clone was counted between two and nine times. The chain uses TRBV6-4 and TRBJ1-1, with D possibly TRBD1 on 5 matching bases. V dropped 3 bases and J dropped 0 bases, with 11 bases sitting between them. The CDR3 consists of 15 residues. Germline CDR1 is MRHNA and CDR2 is SNTAGT. The CDR3 reads CASSEEDNMNTEAFF. The CDR3 DNA reads TGTGCCAGCAGTGAGGAGGACAACATGAACACTGAAGCTTTCTTT.